The T cell receptor beta chain described here comes from a study of identical twins. Whole-study findings and limits: Because invariant MAIT and iNKT cells could be present, zero-insertion analyses could be partly confounded.

Each donor (without exception) was a healthy Caucasian. Trimming took 3 bases from V and 5 from J, leaving 15 bases between them. The CDR3 extends over 15 amino acids. Turning to this clonotype: As yet, its antigen is unknown.

Template switching added a universal primer site, and cDNA bore unique molecular identifiers. TCRdb fed the 5' RACE reads into MiXCR, producing one record per CDR3 protein. The table shows fewer than 900,000 distinct CDR3 sequences, with 15% to 20% occurring only once. This sample was shared with a second study, whose subject was T cells expressing NK-cell markers. Turning to that study: Of CD8+ T cells, roughly 1.0-7.0% belonged to dominant NKG2C+ clonotypes in six or seven donors.

The sample comprised PBMCs. This chain joins TRBV12-3 or TRBV12-4 and TRBJ2-3; perhaps D is TRBD1 or TRBD2 (6 bases each). This clonotype was sampled from a woman under 30 in good health. The CDR3: CASSFSPGAGDTQYF. The CDR3 DNA reads as TGTGCCAGCAGTTTTTCGCCGGGGGCCGGAGATACGCAGTATTTT.